A single sample gave rise to the 27 T cell receptor beta chains below, sequenced in a study of Graves' ophthalmopathy and Graves' hyperthyroidism. TCR beta CDR3 amplification used RNA transcripts. The workflow started with a first-round RT-PCR run with HTBI primers and then moved on to a second-round multiplex PCR. TCRdb analysed the multiplex PCR reads with MiXCR anew, one entry per CDR3 protein. The repertoire holds 150,000 to 200,000 distinct CDR3 sequences, with around 39% as singletons. The sample taken for sequencing was peripheral blood. Receptors originate from a young man with Graves' ophthalmopathy.

This chain uses TRBV12-3 or TRBV12-4 with TRBJ2-7, with D tentatively TRBD1 or TRBD2 (6 bases each). CDR3 length: 18 amino acids. V was trimmed by 4 bases and J by 1 base, leaving 23 bases between them. CDR3 amino acids: CASSSLPRGVPRSYEQYF. DNA of the CDR3: TGTGCCAGCAGTTCCCTTCCTAGGGGGGTTCCCAGATCCTACGAGCAGTACTTC.

This rearrangement joins TRBV11-2 to TRBJ2-7; D is perhaps TRBD1 (6 bases). Trimming left V 0 bases short and J 0 bases short, with 9 bases between. In germline, CDR1 is SGHAT, CDR2 FQNNGV. The CDR3 loop spans 15 amino acids. CDR3: CASSLEVGGSYEQYF. CDR3 nucleotide sequence: TGTGCCAGCAGCTTAGAGGTAGGGGGCTCCTACGAGCAGTACTTC.

As DNA, the CDR3 is TGTGCCAGTACCAATCACATAATGAACACTGAAGCTTTCTTT. This gives the protein CASTNHIMNTEAFF. The chain combines TRBV19 with TRBJ1-1; no clear D. Trimming removed 7 bases at V and 0 bases at J, with 12 bases between. Germline V gene data show CDR1 as LNHDA and CDR2 as SQIVND (reference sequence). This CDR3 is 14 amino acids long.

In this sample, this clonotype turned up many times. The chain employs TRBV12-3 or TRBV12-4 and TRBJ2-5; 7 nucleotides match TRBD2. Trimming removed 2 bases from V and 5 bases from J; junction bases left unmatched: 8. CDR3 length: 15 residues. CDR3 sequence reads: CASSLRPSGKETQYF. For the CDR3, the DNA is TGTGCCAGCAGTTTACGTCCCAGCGGGAAGGAGACCCAGTACTTC.

J is TRBJ1-2 and V is TRBV6-1, with D possibly being TRBD1 (6 bases). The V and J ends lost 3 bases and 5 bases respectively, with 16 bases between them. This CDR3 comprises 15 residues. The germline CDR1 and CDR2 sequences are MNHNS and SASEGT. Written as DNA, the CDR3 is TGTGCCAGCAGTGAGGGGGGGGCAGTCGGATATGGCTACACCTTC. The encoded protein is CASSEGGAVGYGYTF.

This clonotype came up a few times. The chain recombines TRBV11-2 with TRBJ2-7, with D possibly being TRBD2 (6 bases). Trimming left V 5 bases short and J 3 bases short, with 20 bases between. The CDR3 length is 16 residues. The germline V gene encodes CDR1 SGHAT and CDR2 FQNNGV. This CDR3 reads CASSTYGGDFNYEQYF. DNA of the CDR3: TGTGCCAGCAGCACTTACGGCGGGGACTTTAACTACGAGCAGTACTTC.

There are many counts of this clonotype. The chain couples TRBV6-2 or TRBV6-3 to TRBJ2-4; 7 positions agree with TRBD1. Germline CDR1 and CDR2: MNHEY and SVGEGT. The CDR3 spans 13 residues. V gave up 6 bases and J gave up 7 bases; unmatched junction bases: 6. The CDR3 nucleotides read TGTGCCAGCAGGCGGACAGGAGGCAACATTCAGTACTTC. Translated: CASRRTGGNIQYF.

This clonotype occurred many times. The J gene is TRBJ2-5, the V gene TRBV15, with TRBD1 matching 9 bases. CDR1 LNHNV and CDR2 YYDKDF come from the germline V gene (reference sequence). V shed 5 bases and J 4 bases; nucleotides not matched to a gene: 5. The CDR3 contains 14 residues. The CDR3 reads CATSPDRGLETQYF. The CDR3 DNA is TGTGCCACCAGCCCTGACAGGGGGTTAGAGACCCAGTACTTC. Looking up the rest from reference TRBV15 and TRBJ2-5 gives the full variable domain: DAMVIQNPRYQVTQFGKPVTLSCSQTLNHNVMYWYQQKSSQAPKLLFHYYDKDFNNEADTPDNFQSRRPNTSFCFLDIRSPGLGDTAMYLCATSPDRGLETQYFGPGTRLLVL.

The chain recombines TRBV19 with TRBJ1-2; 9 bases are shared with TRBD1. The CDR3 length is 15 residues. The junction had 11 bases not matched to a gene; V was cut back by 4 bases and J by 8 bases. CDR1 and CDR2 (germline): LNHDA, SQIVND (reference sequence). This CDR3 reads CASSNPGQGARGYTF. The DNA of the CDR3 is TGTGCCAGTAGTAACCCGGGACAGGGAGCCAGGGGCTACACCTTC.

This clonotype has a count of ten or more. V gene TRBV6-5 combines with J gene TRBJ2-7; 10 bases are shared with TRBD2. This CDR3 comprises 15 residues. Germline V CDR1 and CDR2: MNHEY, SVGAGI. J was trimmed by 6 bases and V by 2 bases; bases with no gene match: 7. The CDR3 sequence is CASSYGLAGESEQYF. The CDR3 coding sequence is TGTGCCAGCAGTTACGGTCTAGCGGGAGAGAGCGAGCAGTACTTC.

The V call is TRBV7-2, the J call TRBJ1-2; 11 bases fit TRBD1. Germline V gene lookup returns CDR1 SGHTA and CDR2 FQGNSA. The CDR3 contains 14 residues. V lost 5 bases and J lost 7; bases outside the gene matches: 6. CDR3 bases: TGTGCCAGCAGCATCGGGACAGGGGGAGGTGGCTACACCTTC. This encodes CASSIGTGGGGYTF.

V and J are TRBV10-3 and TRBJ1-1; no clear D. CDR3 length: 14 residues. V was shortened by 4 bases and J by 1 base, with 10 bases between the two germline ends. Germline values: CDR1 ENHRY, CDR2 SYGVKD. CDR3 protein: CAISGGRTNTEAFF. The CDR3 DNA follows: TGTGCCATCAGTGGCGGGCGGACGAACACTGAAGCTTTCTTT.

This clonotype was observed many times. The chain recombines TRBV6-5 with TRBJ2-7, with no clear D. The CDR3 loop spans 15 amino acids. Trimming cost V 2 bases and J 0 bases, with 11 bases left between them. Germline V CDR1 and CDR2: MNHEY, SVGAGI. CDR3 loop: CASSYRQASSYEQYF. The DNA of the CDR3 is TGTGCCAGCAGTTACAGGCAGGCAAGCTCCTACGAGCAGTACTTC.

This clonotype showed up just a few times. The chain links TRBV6-5 to TRBJ2-3, with 9 bases identical to TRBD2. The CDR3 covers 15 residues. Per the germline V gene, CDR1 is MNHEY and CDR2 is SVGAGI. The trim removed 2 bases at V and 3 bases at J, leaving 3 bases unmatched. CDR3 in amino acids: CASSYQGLATDTQYF. As DNA, the CDR3 is TGTGCCAGCAGTTACCAGGGACTAGCAACAGATACGCAGTATTTT.

This clonotype was counted ten times or more. The rearrangement joins TRBV30 to TRBJ1-5; tentatively, D is TRBD1 (6 bases). V lost 3 bases, J lost 1 base, and 13 bases lay in between. Germline loops: CDR1 GTSNPN, CDR2 SVGIG (reference sequence). This CDR3 has 15 amino acids. CDR3 region: CAWSSGTSSNQPQHF. DNA of the CDR3: TGTGCCTGGAGCTCCGGGACATCGAGCAATCAGCCCCAGCATTTT.

V is TRBV6-1 and J is TRBJ1-6, with TRBD1 identical over 8 bases. With V trimmed by 9 bases and J by 6 bases, 7 bases remained unmatched. CDR1 is MNHNS, CDR2 SASEGT, per germline. The CDR3 sequence is 14 residues long. The CDR3 loop is CASQSRGRNSPLHF. In nucleotides, the CDR3 is TGTGCCAGTCAAAGCAGGGGGCGTAATTCACCCCTCCACTTT.

Written as DNA, the CDR3 is TGTGCCAGCAGCCCTATCGGGGGGGCTCTTAACGAGCAGTACTTC. It codes for CASSPIGGALNEQYF. The chain uses TRBV7-8 and TRBJ2-7; 8 bases map to TRBD2. Germline CDR1 is SGHVS and CDR2 is FQNEAQ. With V trimmed by 5 bases and J by 5 bases, 11 bases remained unmatched. The CDR3 has 15 amino acids.

The CDR3 bases are TGTGCCAGCAGTTCTGGACTAGCGGGGAGGGGAGATACGCAGTATTTT. Translated: CASSSGLAGRGDTQYF. The chain carries TRBV2 and TRBJ2-3; 12 bases line up with TRBD2. Per germline, CDR1 SNHLY and CDR2 FYNNEI. Unmatched junction bases numbered 8, after V lost 5 bases and J lost 5 bases. The CDR3 has 16 residues.

The chain combines TRBV6-2 or TRBV6-3 with TRBJ2-5, with D tentatively TRBD1 (6 bases). V lost 5 bases to trimming and J lost 2 bases, with 15 bases between them. Looked up from germline, CDR1 is MNHEY and CDR2 is SVGEGT. The CDR3 is 15 amino acids. CDR3: CASSQGQRHQETQYF. Written as DNA, the CDR3 is TGTGCCAGCAGTCAAGGACAGCGTCATCAAGAGACCCAGTACTTC.

V gene TRBV6-1 combines with J gene TRBJ2-7; 13 nucleotides agree with TRBD2. The CDR3 runs 17 residues. Germline V CDR1 and CDR2: MNHNS, SASEGT. V trimming: 0 bases; J trimming: 3 bases; junction bases outside the gene matches: 5. CDR3 sequence reads: CASSEAEGLAGYYEQYF. Written as DNA, the CDR3 is TGTGCCAGCAGTGAAGCGGAGGGACTAGCGGGGTACTACGAGCAGTACTTC.

The chain links TRBV6-1 to TRBJ1-1; D ambiguous. Germline loops: CDR1 MNHNS, CDR2 SASEGT. V gave up 3 bases and J gave up 6 bases, with 11 bases separating them. This CDR3 has 13 amino acids. The CDR3 DNA sequence: TGTGCCAGCAGTGAGGGATGGGCGTCTGAAGCTTTCTTT. Its translation is CASSEGWASEAFF.

This clonotype showed up just once. The chain joins TRBV6-1 to TRBJ1-5; no definite D call. The ends were cut back, 8 bases at V and 3 bases at J, with 11 bases in the middle. The CDR3 contains 13 residues. In germline, CDR1 is MNHNS, CDR2 SASEGT. CDR3 sequence reads: CASEVQDNQPQHF. The CDR3 DNA is TGTGCCAGCGAGGTCCAGGACAATCAGCCCCAGCATTTT.

This chain joins TRBV6-2 or TRBV6-3 and TRBJ2-5, with TRBD1 as a possible D gene (6 bases). Germline lookup yields CDR1 MNHEY and CDR2 SVGEGT. Trimming cost V 6 bases and J 5 bases, with 13 bases left between them. CDR3 length equals 13 residues. The CDR3: CASRYQGWETQYF. For the CDR3, the DNA is TGTGCCAGCAGATATCAGGGGTGGGAGACCCAGTACTTC.

This chain joins TRBV11-2 and TRBJ1-6, with 7 positions matching TRBD1. CDR3 length equals 17 residues. V was pared by 7 bases and J by 7 bases, with 16 bases of the junction left unmatched. CDR1 and CDR2 (germline): SGHAT, FQNNGV. The CDR3 coding sequence is TGTGCCAGCACCCCATCTCAGGACAGGCCGGAGAATTCACCCCTCCACTTT. It codes for CASTPSQDRPENSPLHF.

This clonotype was seen only a few times. V and J are TRBV10-3 and TRBJ1-2; the match to TRBD1 covers 9 bases. V shed 3 bases and J 3 bases; nucleotides not matched to a gene: 5. Per germline, CDR1 ENHRY and CDR2 SYGVKD. This CDR3 spans 15 amino acids. CDR3 amino acids: CAISDTGGRDYGYTF. In nucleotides, the CDR3 is TGTGCCATCAGTGATACAGGGGGCAGGGACTATGGCTACACCTTC.

J is TRBJ2-5 and V is TRBV12-3 or TRBV12-4; TRBD1 matches at 8 bases. This CDR3 has 15 residues. J gave up 1 base and V 5 bases, and 6 bases lay outside the gene matches. In DNA, the CDR3 is TGTGCCAGCAGTCCACGACAGGGGATCCAAGAGACCCAGTACTTC. The encoded protein is CASSPRQGIQETQYF.

This clonotype was seen ten or more times. The CDR3 coding sequence is TGTGCCAGCAGTCCCCGGACAGACCGATACCCCATGGAGCGTCATGGCTACACCTTC. It translates to CASSPRTDRYPMERHGYTF. The chain uses TRBV6-4 and TRBJ1-2, with a possible D match to TRBD1 (6 bases). Germline CDR1 is MRHNA and CDR2 is SNTAGT. V shed 5 bases and J shed 6 bases, with 31 bases lying between them. The CDR3 sequence is 19 residues long.